This T cell receptor beta chain is drawn from a study of response to subunit inactivated influenza vaccine. The study, taken as a whole, reports: Only a handful of new T cells, the authors suggested, are recruited with each seasonal influenza vaccination.

V lost 0 bases to trimming and J lost 6 bases; unmatched junction nucleotides: 18. The CDR3 covers 19 residues. CDR1 and CDR2 (germline): LGHNA, YNFKEQ. MiXCR, applied by TCRdb to the RT-PCR reads, yields one record per CDR3 protein. Found here are 650,000 to 800,000 distinct CDR3 sequences, approximately 17% of them singletons; the top ten hold roughly a tenth. This clonotype has just a few counts. The target antigen is unknown. This material consisted of PBMCs from blood, taken 4 to 6 days after vaccination. The origin of this receptor is a man aged 50 to 59 who received an inactivated influenza vaccine. The V and J genes are TRBV4-2 and TRBJ2-3, with 7 bases aligning to TRBD2. Written as DNA, the CDR3 is TGTGCCAGCAGCCAAGATGACGTGAGGCACGGGGGGAATACGGATACGCAGTATTTT. It yields the protein CASSQDDVRHGGNTDTQYF.